This T cell receptor (beta chain) was profiled in a study of blood T cell repertoires in COVID-19. Produced via immunoSEQ multiplex PCR; TCRdb's table is partial and in-frame only. This table holds 150,000 or so clones, 80% to 90% found once. V shed 1 base and J shed 9 bases, with 12 bases lying between them. This CDR3 region has 13 residues. Germline V CDR1 and CDR2: SGHVS, FQNEAQ. This chain uses TRBV7-8 with TRBJ1-1; TRBD1 might be the D (5 bases). The sequenced material came from peripheral blood. The sequence came from a woman aged 45-65 years with acute or convalescent COVID-19. This chain's CDR3 is CASSLVSGGKAFF. Written as DNA, the CDR3 is TGTGCCAGCAGCTTAGTGAGTGGGGGGAAAGCTTTCTTT.